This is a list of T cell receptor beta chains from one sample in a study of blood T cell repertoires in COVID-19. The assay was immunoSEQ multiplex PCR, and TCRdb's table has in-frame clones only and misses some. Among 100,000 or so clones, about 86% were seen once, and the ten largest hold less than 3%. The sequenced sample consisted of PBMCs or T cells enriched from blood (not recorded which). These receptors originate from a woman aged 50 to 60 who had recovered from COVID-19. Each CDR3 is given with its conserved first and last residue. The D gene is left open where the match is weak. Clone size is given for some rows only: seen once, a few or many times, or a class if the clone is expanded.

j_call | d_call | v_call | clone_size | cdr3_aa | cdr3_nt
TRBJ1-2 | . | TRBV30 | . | CAWRKPGGNYGYTF | TGTGCCTGGAGAAAACCGGGGGGAAACTATGGCTACACCTTC
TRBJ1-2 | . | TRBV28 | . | CASSLPRTYGYTF | TGTGCCAGCAGTTTACCCCGGACATATGGCTACACCTTC
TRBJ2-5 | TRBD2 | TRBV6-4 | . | CASSDLRLAAQETQYF | TGTGCCAGCAGTGACCTTAGGCTAGCGGCCCAAGAGACCCAGTACTTC
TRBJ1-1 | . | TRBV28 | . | CASSPPAGETEAFF | TGTGCCAGCAGTCCCCCGGCGGGGGAGACTGAAGCTTTCTTT
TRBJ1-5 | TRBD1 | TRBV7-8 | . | CASSRLRDPGGQPQHF | TGTGCCAGCAGCCGATTGCGGGACCCAGGGGGTCAGCCCCAGCATTTT
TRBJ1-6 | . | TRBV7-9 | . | CATSRVDGSPLHF | TGTGCCACCTCCAGGGTTGACGGTTCACCCCTCCACTTT
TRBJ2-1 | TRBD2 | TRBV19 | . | CASSIQLAAYNEQFF | TGTGCCAGTAGTATCCAACTAGCGGCCTACAATGAGCAGTTCTTC
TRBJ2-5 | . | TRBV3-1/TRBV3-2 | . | CASSDPTARETQYF | TGTGCCAGCAGCGATCCGACAGCGAGAGAGACCCAGTACTTC
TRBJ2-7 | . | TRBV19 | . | CASTQGQGRSYEQYF | TGTGCCAGTACCCAGGGGCAGGGAAGATCCTACGAGCAGTACTTC
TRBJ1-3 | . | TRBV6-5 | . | CASSFQVSPGNTIYF | TGTGCCAGCAGCTTTCAGGTTTCTCCCGGAAACACCATATATTTT
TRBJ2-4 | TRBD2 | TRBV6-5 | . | CASSYSGGGRNIQYF | TGTGCCAGCAGTTACTCGGGCGGGGGTAGAAACATTCAGTACTTC
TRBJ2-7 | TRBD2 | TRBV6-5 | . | CASNKGSGRAYEQYF | TGTGCCAGCAATAAAGGTAGCGGGAGGGCCTACGAGCAGTACTTC
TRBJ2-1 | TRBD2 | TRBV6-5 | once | CASRGGGSSYNEQFF | TGTGCCAGCAGAGGCGGGGGAAGCTCCTACAATGAGCAGTTCTTC
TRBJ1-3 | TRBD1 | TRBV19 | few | CASSRDRGGDTIYF | TGTGCCAGTAGTAGGGACAGGGGAGGAGACACCATATATTTT
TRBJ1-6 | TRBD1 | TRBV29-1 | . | CSAWDSSRVSSYNSPLHF | TGCAGCGCATGGGACAGCTCGAGAGTAAGCTCCTATAATTCACCCCTCCACTTT
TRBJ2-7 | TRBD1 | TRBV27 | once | CASSLDRGLYEQYF | TGTGCCAGCAGTTTGGACAGGGGCCTCTACGAGCAGTACTTC
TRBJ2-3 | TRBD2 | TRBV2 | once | CASSATTSGRARDTQYF | TGTGCCAGCAGTGCTACGACTAGCGGGAGGGCCAGGGATACGCAGTATTTT
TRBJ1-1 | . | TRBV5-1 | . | CASSRLGEVEAFF | TGCGCCAGCAGCCGTCTTGGAGAAGTTGAAGCTTTCTTT
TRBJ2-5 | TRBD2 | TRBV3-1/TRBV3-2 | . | CASSSGLAGLRTQYF | TGTGCCAGCAGCTCGGGACTAGCGGGATTAAGGACCCAGTACTTC
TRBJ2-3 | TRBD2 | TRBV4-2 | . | CASSHPGLASTDTQYF | TGTGCCAGCAGCCACCCGGGACTAGCCAGCACAGATACGCAGTATTTT
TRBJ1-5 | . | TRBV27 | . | CASSFGEVGNQPQHF | TGTGCCAGCAGTTTCGGGGAGGTTGGCAATCAGCCCCAGCATTTT
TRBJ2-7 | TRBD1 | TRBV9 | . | CASSEGTVSYEQYF | TGTGCCAGCAGCGAGGGGACAGTCTCCTACGAGCAGTACTTC
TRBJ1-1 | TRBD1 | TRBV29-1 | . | CSAYRGGHTEAFF | TGCAGCGCGTACAGGGGTGGGCACACTGAAGCTTTCTTT
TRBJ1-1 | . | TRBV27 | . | CASSLLGPTEAFF | TGTGCCAGCAGTTTATTGGGGCCCACTGAAGCTTTCTTT
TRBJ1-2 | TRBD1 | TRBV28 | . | CASSFWGQANYGYTF | TGTGCCAGCAGTTTTTGGGGACAGGCTAACTATGGCTACACCTTC
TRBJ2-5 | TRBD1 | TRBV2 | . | CASRGTGQGETQYF | TGTGCCAGCAGGGGGACAGGGCAGGGGGAGACCCAGTACTTC
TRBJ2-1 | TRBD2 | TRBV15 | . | CATSQWRGGLDEQFF | TGTGCCACCAGTCAGTGGCGGGGGGGCTTGGATGAGCAGTTCTTC
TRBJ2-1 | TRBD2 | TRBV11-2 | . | CASSLGWTRNNEQFF | TGTGCCAGCAGCTTAGGGTGGACTAGAAACAATGAGCAGTTCTTC
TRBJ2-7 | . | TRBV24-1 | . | CATSDPQAREQYF | TGTGCCACCAGTGACCCACAGGCTCGCGAGCAGTACTTC
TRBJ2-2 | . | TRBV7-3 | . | CASGGLPGTGELFF | TGTGCCAGCGGGGGACTCCCGGGCACCGGGGAGCTGTTTTTT
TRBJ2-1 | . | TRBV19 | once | CASSTLPGPYYYNEQFF | TGTGCCAGTAGTACCCTTCCGGGTCCCTACTACTACAATGAGCAGTTCTTC
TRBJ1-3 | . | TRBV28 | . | CASSLSPSGNTIYF | TGTGCCAGCAGTTTATCCCCTTCTGGAAACACCATATATTTT
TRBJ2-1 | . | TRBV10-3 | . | CAISAQGSDEQFF | TGTGCCATCAGTGCCCAGGGGTCAGATGAGCAGTTCTTC
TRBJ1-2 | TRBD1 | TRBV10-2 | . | CASSDSGQGDGYTF | TGCGCCAGCAGTGACTCCGGACAGGGGGACGGCTACACCTTC
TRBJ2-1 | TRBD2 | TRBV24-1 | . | CATSVLGGSYNEQFF | TGTGCCACCAGTGTTCTGGGAGGGTCCTACAATGAGCAGTTCTTC
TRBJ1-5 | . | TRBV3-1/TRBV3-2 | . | CASSQGRGNQPQHF | TGTGCCAGCAGCCAAGGCAGGGGCAATCAGCCCCAGCATTTT
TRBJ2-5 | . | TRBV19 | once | CASSIGGRDYGETQYF | TGTGCCAGTAGTATCGGGGGGCGCGATTATGGGGAGACCCAGTACTTC
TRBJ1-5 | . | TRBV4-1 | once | CASSQEGELGPQHF | TGCGCCAGCAGCCAAGAAGGGGAATTGGGGCCCCAGCATTTT
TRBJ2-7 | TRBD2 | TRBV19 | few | CASSWSGESSYEQYF | TGTGCCAGTAGTTGGAGCGGGGAAAGCTCCTACGAGCAGTACTTC
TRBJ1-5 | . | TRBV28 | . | CASRPAGRQTQPQHF | TGTGCCAGCAGACCGGCGGGCCGACAAACCCAGCCCCAGCATTTT
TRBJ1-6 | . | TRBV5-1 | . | CASSWAGVNSPLHF | TGCGCCAGCTCATGGGCAGGGGTAAATTCACCCCTCCACTTT
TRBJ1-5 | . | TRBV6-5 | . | CASEDRSNQPQHF | TGTGCCAGCGAAGACAGGAGCAATCAGCCCCAGCATTTT
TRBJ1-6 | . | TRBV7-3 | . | CASSYRTQSPLHF | TGTGCCAGCAGCTACAGGACCCAATCACCCCTCCACTTT